This record looks at one TCR beta chain sequence and its context. The antigen is undetermined. The data are from a study of T-cell reconstitution after alpha-beta-depleted transplantation in children. General observations from the study: Reportedly, only several hundred clones from non-depleted graft cells drove alpha-beta T-cell counts at about two months. Surviving recipient T cells and intrathymic progenitors accounted for some patients' high TCRbeta diversity at day 60.

This CDR3 is 14 amino acids long. The germline V gene encodes CDR1 SGHTA and CDR2 FQGNSA. V was cut by 1 base and J by 7 bases, with 13 bases left in between. Unique molecular identifiers featured in how the TCRbeta library was prepared. TCRdb analysed the PCR reads with MiXCR anew, one entry per CDR3 protein. The table lists about 470,000 distinct CDR3 sequences, about 40% of them singletons. The clonotype originates from a girl aged 2 to 10 with aplastic anemia, due to receive a stem cell transplant. The sequencing used PBMCs, collected before TCRalphabeta/CD19-depleted stem cell transplant. The genes are TRBV7-2 and TRBJ2-5; D gene unclear. CDR3 DNA: TGTGCCAGCAGCTTAGACCCTAGTTGGGGGACCCAGTACTTC. As protein: CASSLDPSWGTQYF.